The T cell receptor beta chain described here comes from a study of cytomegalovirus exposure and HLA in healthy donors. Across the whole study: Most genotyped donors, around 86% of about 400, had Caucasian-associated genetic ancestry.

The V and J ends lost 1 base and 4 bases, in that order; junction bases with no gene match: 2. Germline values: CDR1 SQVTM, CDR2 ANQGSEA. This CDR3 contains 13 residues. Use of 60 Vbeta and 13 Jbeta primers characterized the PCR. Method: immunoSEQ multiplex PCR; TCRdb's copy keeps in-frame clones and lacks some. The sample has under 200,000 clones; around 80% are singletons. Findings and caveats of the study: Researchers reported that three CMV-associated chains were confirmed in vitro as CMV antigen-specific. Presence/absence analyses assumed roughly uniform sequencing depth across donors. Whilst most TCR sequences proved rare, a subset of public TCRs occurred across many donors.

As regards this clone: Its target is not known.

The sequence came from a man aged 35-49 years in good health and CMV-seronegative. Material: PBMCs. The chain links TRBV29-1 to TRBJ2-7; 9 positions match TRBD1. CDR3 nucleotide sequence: TGCAGCGTTGAAGGGACAGGGGTGTACGAGCAGTACTTC. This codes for CSVEGTGVYEQYF.